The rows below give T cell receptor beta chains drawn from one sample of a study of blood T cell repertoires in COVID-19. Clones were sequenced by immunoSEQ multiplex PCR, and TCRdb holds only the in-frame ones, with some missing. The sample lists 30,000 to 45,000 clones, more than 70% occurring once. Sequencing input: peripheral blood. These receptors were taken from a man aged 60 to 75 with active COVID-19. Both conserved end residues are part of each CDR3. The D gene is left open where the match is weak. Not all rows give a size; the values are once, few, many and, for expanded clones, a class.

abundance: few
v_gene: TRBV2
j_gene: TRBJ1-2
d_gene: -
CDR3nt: TGTGCCTCAAGTCGGGACACCTATGGCTACACCTTC
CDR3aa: CASSRDTYGYTF

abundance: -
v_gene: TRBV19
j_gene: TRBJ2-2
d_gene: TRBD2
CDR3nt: TGTGCCAGTAGTATTTCTGGGACTAGCGGGAGACCCGGGGAGCTGTTTTTT
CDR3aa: CASSISGTSGRPGELFF

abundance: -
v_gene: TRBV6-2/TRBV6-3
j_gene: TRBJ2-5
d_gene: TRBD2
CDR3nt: TGTGCCAGCAGTTACGCCAGAGCGGGGAAGGAGACCCAGTACTTC
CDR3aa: CASSYARAGKETQYF

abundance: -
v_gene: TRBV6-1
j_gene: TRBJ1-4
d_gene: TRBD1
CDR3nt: TGTGCCAGCAGTGAGAGGGGACAGGCAAATGAAAAACTGTTTTTT
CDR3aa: CASSERGQANEKLFF

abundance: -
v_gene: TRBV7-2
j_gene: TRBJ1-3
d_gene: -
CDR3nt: TGTGCCAGCAGCTTAGCTCACTCCTACTCTGGAAACACCATATATTTT
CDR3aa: CASSLAHSYSGNTIYF

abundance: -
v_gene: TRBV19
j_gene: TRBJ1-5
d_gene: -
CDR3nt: TGTGCCAGTAGTATTGGGGCAAGCAATCAGCCCCAGCATTTT
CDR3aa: CASSIGASNQPQHF

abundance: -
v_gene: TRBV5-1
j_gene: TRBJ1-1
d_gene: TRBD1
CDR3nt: TGCGCCAGCAGCTCCGACAGGGTGAACACTGAAGCTTTCTTT
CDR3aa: CASSSDRVNTEAFF

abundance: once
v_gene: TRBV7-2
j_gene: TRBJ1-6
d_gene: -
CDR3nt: TGTGCCAGCAGCTCTACTTCCCTATCACCTAATTCACCCCTCCACTTT
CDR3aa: CASSSTSLSPNSPLHF

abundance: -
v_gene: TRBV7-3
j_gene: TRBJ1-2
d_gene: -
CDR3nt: TGTGCCAGCAGCTTAGTCCCTAACTCACAGGGCTATGGCTACACCTTC
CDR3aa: CASSLVPNSQGYGYTF

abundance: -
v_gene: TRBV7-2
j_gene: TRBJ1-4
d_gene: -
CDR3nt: TGTGCCAGCAGCTCAGGGCGGGGCGCTAATGAAAAACTGTTTTTT
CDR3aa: CASSSGRGANEKLFF

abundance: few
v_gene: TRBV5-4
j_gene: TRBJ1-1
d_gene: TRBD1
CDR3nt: TGTGCCAGCAGTCAAGACAGGGGGTCATACATGAACACTGAAGCTTTCTTT
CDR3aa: CASSQDRGSYMNTEAFF

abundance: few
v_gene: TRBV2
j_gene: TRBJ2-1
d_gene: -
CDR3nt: TGTGCCAGCAGCCTTGGACTAAACTCCTACAATGAGCAGTTCTTC
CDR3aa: CASSLGLNSYNEQFF

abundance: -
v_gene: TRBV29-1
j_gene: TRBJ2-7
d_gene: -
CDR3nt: TGCAGCGTTGGGGGGCCCTTGTCCGGGACGGACTACGAGCAGTACTTC
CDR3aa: CSVGGPLSGTDYEQYF

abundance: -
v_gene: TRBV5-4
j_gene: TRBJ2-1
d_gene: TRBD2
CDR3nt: TGTGCCAGCAGCTTGGATAGCGGGGCGACGTACAATGAGCAGTTCTTC
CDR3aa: CASSLDSGATYNEQFF

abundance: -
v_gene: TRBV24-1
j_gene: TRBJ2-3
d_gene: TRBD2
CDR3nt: TGTGCCACCAGTTCCACGGGGGGATTTAGCACAGATACGCAGTATTTT
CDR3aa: CATSSTGGFSTDTQYF

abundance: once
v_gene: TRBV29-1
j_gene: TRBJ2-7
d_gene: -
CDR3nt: TGCAGCGTTGGCCCCCCCTCAGACGAGCAGTACTTC
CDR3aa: CSVGPPSDEQYF

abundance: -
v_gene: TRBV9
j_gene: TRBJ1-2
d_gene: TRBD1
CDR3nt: TGTGCCAGCAGCGTCCAGGGGGTCCTAGACGGGGGCTACACCTTC
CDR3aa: CASSVQGVLDGGYTF

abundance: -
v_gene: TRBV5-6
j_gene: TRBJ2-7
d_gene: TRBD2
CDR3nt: TGTGCCAGCACTTCCGACGGGAGGGGAATCTACGAGCAGTACTTC
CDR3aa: CASTSDGRGIYEQYF

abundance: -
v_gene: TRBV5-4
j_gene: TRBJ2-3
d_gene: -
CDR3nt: TGTGCCAGCAGCTTGTCATTGTCAGATACGCAGTATTTT
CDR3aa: CASSLSLSDTQYF

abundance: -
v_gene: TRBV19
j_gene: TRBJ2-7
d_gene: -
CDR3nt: TGTGCCAGTAGTATAAGGGAGGCCTACGAGCAGTACTTC
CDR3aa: CASSIREAYEQYF

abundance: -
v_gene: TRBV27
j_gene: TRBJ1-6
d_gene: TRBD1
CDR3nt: TGTGCCAGCAGACTACTAGGGACAGGGGTCTCCTCCCATAATTCACCCCTCCACTTT
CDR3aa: CASRLLGTGVSSHNSPLHF

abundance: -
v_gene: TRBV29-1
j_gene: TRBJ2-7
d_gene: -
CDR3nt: TGCAGCGTTAATCCCGGGACTCGGACTTACGAGCAGTACTTC
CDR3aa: CSVNPGTRTYEQYF

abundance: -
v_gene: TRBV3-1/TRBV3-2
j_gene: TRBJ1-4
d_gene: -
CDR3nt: TGTGCCAGCAGCCAGCGGGGGTCTAATGAAAAACTGTTTTTT
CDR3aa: CASSQRGSNEKLFF

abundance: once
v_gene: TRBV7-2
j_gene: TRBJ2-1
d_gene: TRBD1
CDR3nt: TGTGCCAGCAGGAACCGGGACAGGGATTACAATGAGCAGTTCTTC
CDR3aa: CASRNRDRDYNEQFF

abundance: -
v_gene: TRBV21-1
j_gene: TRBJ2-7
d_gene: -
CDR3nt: TGTGCCAGCACCTTCGACCCTCACAGGGGGTTTTACGAGCAGTACTTC
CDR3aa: CASTFDPHRGFYEQYF

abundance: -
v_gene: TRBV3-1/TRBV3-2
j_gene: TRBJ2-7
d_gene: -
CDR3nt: TGTGCCAGCAGCCAATATTCTCTACCGGACGAGCAGTACTTC
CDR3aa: CASSQYSLPDEQYF

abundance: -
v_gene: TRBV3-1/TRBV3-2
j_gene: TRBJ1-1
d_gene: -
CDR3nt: TGTGCCAGCAGCCTTACGGGGGGGAGGACTGAAGCTTTCTTT
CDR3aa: CASSLTGGRTEAFF

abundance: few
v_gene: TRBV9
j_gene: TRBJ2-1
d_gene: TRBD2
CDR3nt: TGTGCCAGCAGCGCGGGTCAGGGGCTGGCGGGAGGAAACAATGAGCAGTTCTTC
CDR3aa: CASSAGQGLAGGNNEQFF

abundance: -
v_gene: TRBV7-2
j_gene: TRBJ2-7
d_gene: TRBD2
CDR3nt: TGTGCCAGCAGCTTAGGGGGAGGGGAGCAGTACTTC
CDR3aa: CASSLGGGEQYF

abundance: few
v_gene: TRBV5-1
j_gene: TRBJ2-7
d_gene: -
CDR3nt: TGCGCCAGCAGCTTGGGCGGCCCGACCTCCTACGAGCAGTACTTC
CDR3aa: CASSLGGPTSYEQYF

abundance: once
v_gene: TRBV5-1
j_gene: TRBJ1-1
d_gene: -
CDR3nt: TGCGCCAGCAGCCTGGAGGGGGAGGGCACTGAAGCTTTCTTT
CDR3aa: CASSLEGEGTEAFF

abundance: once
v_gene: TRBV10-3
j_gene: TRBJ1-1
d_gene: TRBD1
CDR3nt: TGTGCCATCAGTGAAGCGGGACAGGTCACTGAAGCTTTCTTT
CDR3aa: CAISEAGQVTEAFF

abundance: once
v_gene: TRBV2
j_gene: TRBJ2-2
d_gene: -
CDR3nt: TGTGCCAGCAGTGAACGACCAACCGAGGACACCGGGGAGCTGTTTTTT
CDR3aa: CASSERPTEDTGELFF

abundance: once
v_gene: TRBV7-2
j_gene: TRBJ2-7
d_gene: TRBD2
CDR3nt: TGTGCCAGCAGCCGCGGACTAGCGGGAAAGTACGAGCAGTACTTC
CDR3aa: CASSRGLAGKYEQYF

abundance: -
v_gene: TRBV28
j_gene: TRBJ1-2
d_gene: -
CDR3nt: TGTGCCAGCAGTGCAAGAGTACAGGGCACGGGGGGCTACACCTTC
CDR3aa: CASSARVQGTGGYTF

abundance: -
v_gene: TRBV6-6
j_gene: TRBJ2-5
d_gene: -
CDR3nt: TGTGCCAGCAGTTACTCGACGGGATGGGAGACCCAGTACTTC
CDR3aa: CASSYSTGWETQYF

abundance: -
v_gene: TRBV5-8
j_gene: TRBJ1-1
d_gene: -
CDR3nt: TGTGCCAGCAGCTTCGGGAGGGAGGGGTGGTCTGAAGCTTTCTTT
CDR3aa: CASSFGREGWSEAFF

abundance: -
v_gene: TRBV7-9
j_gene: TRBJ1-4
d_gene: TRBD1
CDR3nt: TGTGCCAGCAGCTTAGTGGGACAGGGTGAAAAACTGTTTTTT
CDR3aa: CASSLVGQGEKLFF

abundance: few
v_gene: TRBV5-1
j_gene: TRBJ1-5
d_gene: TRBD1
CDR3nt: TGCGCCAGCAGCGAGACAGGGGATCAGCCCCAGCATTTT
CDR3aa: CASSETGDQPQHF

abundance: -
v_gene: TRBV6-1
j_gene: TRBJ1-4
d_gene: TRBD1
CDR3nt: TGTGCCAGCAGTGGAGACGGACAGGCGTTTAATGAAAAACTGTTTTTT
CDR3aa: CASSGDGQAFNEKLFF

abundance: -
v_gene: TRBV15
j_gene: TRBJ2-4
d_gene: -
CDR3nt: TGTGCCACCAGCAGAGTTGGAGAAGCCAAAAACATTCAGTACTTC
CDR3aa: CATSRVGEAKNIQYF

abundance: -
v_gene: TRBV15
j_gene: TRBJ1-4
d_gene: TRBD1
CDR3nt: TGTGCCACCAGCAGAACGACAGGGTCCGATGAAAAACTGTTTTTT
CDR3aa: CATSRTTGSDEKLFF

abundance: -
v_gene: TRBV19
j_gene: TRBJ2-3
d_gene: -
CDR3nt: TGTGCCAGTAGTAGGGGGACACTGGCGGGAGATACGCAGTATTTT
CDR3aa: CASSRGTLAGDTQYF

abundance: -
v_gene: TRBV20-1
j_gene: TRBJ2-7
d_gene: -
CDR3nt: TGCAGTGCTCGGACAACTTACGAGCAGTACTTC
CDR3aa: CSARTTYEQYF

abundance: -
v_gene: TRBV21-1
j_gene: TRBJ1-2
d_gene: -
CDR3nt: TGTGCCAGCAGCAAATCCACCCTGACAGTGATCCTCTATGGCTACACCTTC
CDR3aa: CASSKSTLTVILYGYTF

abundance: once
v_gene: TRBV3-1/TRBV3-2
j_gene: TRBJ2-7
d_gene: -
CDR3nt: TGTGCCAGCAGCCACATTACCGGACAGACCCTTTTCTACGAGCAGTACTTC
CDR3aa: CASSHITGQTLFYEQYF

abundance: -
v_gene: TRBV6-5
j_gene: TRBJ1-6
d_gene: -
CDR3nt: TGTGCCACGCGGACAGTATCCAATTCACCCCTCCACTTT
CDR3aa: CATRTVSNSPLHF

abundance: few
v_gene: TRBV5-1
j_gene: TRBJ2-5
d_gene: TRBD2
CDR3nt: TGCGCCAGCAGCCCTACTAGCGGGAGAGGAGAGACCCAGTACTTC
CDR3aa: CASSPTSGRGETQYF

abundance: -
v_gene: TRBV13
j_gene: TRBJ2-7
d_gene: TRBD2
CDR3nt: TGTGCCAGCAGCTTAGCGGGACTAGCGGGAGGCCCGGACGAGCAGTACTTC
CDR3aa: CASSLAGLAGGPDEQYF

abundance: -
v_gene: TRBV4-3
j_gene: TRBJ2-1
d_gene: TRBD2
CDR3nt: TGCGCCAGCAGCCAAGGAGCGGGATTGCCCTACAATGAGCAGTTCTTC
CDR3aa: CASSQGAGLPYNEQFF

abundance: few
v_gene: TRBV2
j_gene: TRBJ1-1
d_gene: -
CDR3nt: TGTGCCAGCAGTGGGGCTTATGGTCGGGGAAAGACTGAAGCTTTCTTT
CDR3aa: CASSGAYGRGKTEAFF

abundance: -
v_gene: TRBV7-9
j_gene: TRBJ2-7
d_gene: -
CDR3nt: TGTGCCAGCAGCCCCGCGGGCGGTAGCTCCTACGAGCAGTACTTC
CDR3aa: CASSPAGGSSYEQYF

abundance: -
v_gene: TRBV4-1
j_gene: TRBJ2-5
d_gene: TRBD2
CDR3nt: TGCGCCAGCAGCTTACTAGCGTACCAAGAGACCCAGTACTTC
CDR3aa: CASSLLAYQETQYF

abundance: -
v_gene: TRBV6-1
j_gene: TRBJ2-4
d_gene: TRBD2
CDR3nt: TGTGCCAGCAGTGACCGACTAGCGGCCGTAGCCAAAAACATTCAGTACTTC
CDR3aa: CASSDRLAAVAKNIQYF